This TCR beta chain appears in the sequencing data of a study of blood T cell repertoires in COVID-19. Study-level information: Whether acute or convalescent, the COVID-19 samples came from the United States, Italy and Spain. In each case, the material was cDNA or gDNA derived from T cells, B-cell-depleted T cells, or PBMCs.

Germline loops: CDR1 MNHNS, CDR2 SASEGT. V gave up 3 bases and J gave up 11 bases; unmatched junction bases: 13. The CDR3 spans 16 residues. Source study methods: The authors estimated nucleated cell counts from reference gene primer amplification. Clones were sequenced by immunoSEQ multiplex PCR, and TCRdb holds only the in-frame ones, with some missing. V and J calls and clone size are as listed in that table; D and trimming were resolved from the DNA. The sample consists of 200,000 to 250,000 clones, roughly 80% of them appearing once. Sequenced material: peripheral blood. This TCR came from a woman older than 75 with acute or convalescent COVID-19. This sequence joins TRBV6-1 and TRBJ2-3; 11 bases agree with TRBD1. CDR3: CASSDRIRDRGSGQYF. CDR3 in DNA: TGTGCCAGCAGTGACCGAATCCGGGACAGGGGGAGCGGGCAGTATTTT.